These 9 T cell receptor beta chains were all obtained from the same sample, sequenced in a study of glioma-infiltrating T cells. Using RNA template, CDR3s of TCR alpha and beta were amplified with iRepertoire arm-PCR. TCRdb re-derived calls from the multiplex PCR reads in MiXCR, one entry per CDR3 protein. The sample contains around 180,000 distinct CDR3 sequences, around 40% of which appear only once. The sample comprised glioma tissue, nonneoplastic brain tissue, or PBMCs (not recorded which). The receptors were sampled from a human donor with low-grade glioma or glioblastoma, undergoing nonglioma brain surgery, or in good health (not recorded which).

The genes are TRBV27 and TRBJ2-7, with D possibly called TRBD1 or TRBD2 (5 bases each). Germline V gene data show CDR1 as MNHEY and CDR2 as SMNVEV (reference sequence). The CDR3 is made up of 13 amino acids. V lost 9 bases and J lost 7, with 19 bases in between. CDR3 amino acids: CASSPGPLFEQYF. The CDR3 DNA sequence: TGTGCCAGTAGTCCGGGACCCCTATTTGAGCAGTACTTC.

With respect to this clonotype: Since a much larger clone is just one base distant, this may be a read error. The V and J genes are TRBV12-3 or TRBV12-4 and TRBJ2-1, with 8 positions matching TRBD2. The V and J ends lost 5 bases and 4 bases, in that order; junction bases with no gene match: 7. This CDR3 is 15 amino acids long. The DNA for the CDR3 is TGTGCCAGCAGTAAGGGACTAGTGAGGTACAATGAGCAGTTCTTC. This encodes CASSKGLVRYNEQFF.

In its sample, this clonotype was seen many times. The chain uses TRBV6-2 or TRBV6-3 and TRBJ1-1; D is ambiguous. Germline-derived CDR1 and CDR2 are MNHEY and SVGEGT. The V end lost 2 bases, the J end lost 0 bases, and 1 base lay between the germline ends. The CDR3 is 12 residues long. The CDR3 nucleotides read TGTGCCAGCAGTTACATGAACACTGAAGCTTTCTTT. It is translated as CASSYMNTEAFF.

In its sample, this clonotype was seen many times. This chain connects TRBV11-2 to TRBJ2-3, with TRBD2 matching 7 bases. There are 15 residues in the CDR3. CDR1 SGHAT and CDR2 FQNNGV come from the germline V gene. Germline trimming cut 6 bases from V and 2 bases from J; bases unmatched to any gene: 8. The DNA for the CDR3 is TGTGCCAGCAGGCGTGCGGGAGCGGTCACAGATACGCAGTATTTT. Its translation is CASRRAGAVTDTQYF.

The chain has TRBV2 and TRBJ1-2, with D perhaps TRBD1 (5 bases). Per germline, CDR1 SNHLY and CDR2 FYNNEI. This CDR3 is 15 amino acids long. V was trimmed by 5 bases and J by 2 bases, leaving 15 bases between them. The CDR3 region has the DNA TGTGCCAGCAGTCTTGACAAACAGGAAAACTATGGCTACACCTTC. Translating it yields CASSLDKQENYGYTF.

This clonotype was observed at least ten times. The chain recombines TRBV28 with TRBJ1-2; maybe TRBD1 (5 bases). V gave up 4 bases and J gave up 5 bases, with 11 bases separating them. The CDR3 is made up of 13 amino acids. The germline gives CDR1 MDHEN, CDR2 SYDVKM. CDR3 amino acids: CASSSGGDYGYTF. Here the CDR3 DNA reads TGTGCCAGCAGTTCGGGGGGGGATTATGGCTACACCTTC.

A word on this clonotype: Given a much more abundant clone one base away, this may be a read error. For the CDR3, the DNA is TGCGCCAGCAGCTCGGGACAGGGGGACGCCGCTTTCTTT. This codes for CASSSGQGDAAFF. The chain has TRBV10-2 and TRBJ1-1, with 11 nucleotides matching TRBD1. V trimming: 6 bases; J trimming: 11 bases; junction bases outside the gene matches: 8. This CDR3 region has 13 residues. Germline V lookup: CDR1 WSHSY, CDR2 SAAADI.

A single count supports this clonotype. A much larger clonotype is one base distant, so this may be a read error. This chain links TRBV24-1 with TRBJ2-3; D is perhaps TRBD2 (6 bases). The germline V gene has CDR1 KGHDR and CDR2 SFDVKD. The CDR3 length is 16 residues. The V end was cut by 4 bases, the J end by 6 bases, with 19 bases between. Written as DNA, the CDR3 is TGTGCCACCAGTGAACTAATCTCGGGAGATGGGGATACGCAGTATTTT. As protein: CATSELISGDGDTQYF.

This clonotype was counted at least ten times. Mismatch with germline at one junction end may stem from a read error. V is TRBV11-2 and J is TRBJ2-5; D ambiguous. The CDR3 is 13 amino acids. The germline CDR1 and CDR2 sequences are SGHAT and FQNNGV. This CDR3 is CASSLASGSPPDF. As DNA, the CDR3 is TGTGCCAGCAGCTTAGCCTCCGGTTCCCCCCCGGACTTC.